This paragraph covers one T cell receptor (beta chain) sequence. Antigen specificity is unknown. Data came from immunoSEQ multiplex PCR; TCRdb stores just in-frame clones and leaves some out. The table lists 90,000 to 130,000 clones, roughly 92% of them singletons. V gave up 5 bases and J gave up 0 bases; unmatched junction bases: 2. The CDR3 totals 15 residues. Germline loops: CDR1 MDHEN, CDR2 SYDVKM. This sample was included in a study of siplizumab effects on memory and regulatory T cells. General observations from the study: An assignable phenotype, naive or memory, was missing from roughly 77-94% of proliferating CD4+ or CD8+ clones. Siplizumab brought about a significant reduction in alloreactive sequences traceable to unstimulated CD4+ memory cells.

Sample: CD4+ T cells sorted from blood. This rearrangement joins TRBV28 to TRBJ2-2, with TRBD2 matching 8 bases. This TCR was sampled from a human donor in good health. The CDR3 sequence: CASSNSGTNTGELFF. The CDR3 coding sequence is TGTGCCAGCAGTAATAGCGGGACGAACACCGGGGAGCTGTTTTTT.